The T cell receptor beta chain under discussion was sequenced for a study of blood T cell repertoires in COVID-19. TCRdb keeps only in-frame clones here, not all; method: immunoSEQ multiplex PCR. The table includes approximately 210,000 clones, 70% to 90% detected once. Germline assignment: CDR1 SGHRS and CDR2 YFSETQ. Trimming left V 0 bases short and J 6 bases short, with 9 bases between. CDR3 length equals 13 residues. This TCR derives from a woman aged 70-85 years with active or convalescent COVID-19. The V call is TRBV5-1, the J call TRBJ1-2; no firm D call. The sample was peripheral blood. The CDR3 coding sequence is TGCGCCAGCAGCTTGGGGGCGGGCAATGGCTACACCTTC. It is translated as CASSLGAGNGYTF.